A selection of T cell receptor beta chains follows, all from one sample in a study of T cell responses to AZD1222 COVID-19 vaccine. Only in-frame clones appear in the TCRdb table, and some are missing; sequencing was by immunoSEQ multiplex PCR. The table shows around 200,000 clones, with approximately 94% occurring only once. The starting material was peripheral blood, obtained 28 days after the second AZD1222 dose. The receptors shown here come from an adult who received the AZD1222 COVID-19 vaccine. Both conserved end residues are part of each CDR3. Fields, in order: J gene, V gene, D gene, clone size, CDR3 DNA, CDR3 protein. The D gene is left open where the match is weak. Clone size, where shown, is once, few, many, or a class for clones that have expanded.

j_call: TRBJ1-4; v_call: TRBV28; d_call: -; clone_size: -; cdr3_nt: TGTGCCAGCAGTCGGGGGTGGGGGCGCGGCGCAGATGAAAAACTGTTTTTT; cdr3_aa: CASSRGWGRGADEKLFF
j_call: TRBJ2-1; v_call: TRBV6-6; d_call: -; clone_size: -; cdr3_nt: TGTGCCAGCAGTTACTCGGACGGATTCAATGAGCAGTTCTTC; cdr3_aa: CASSYSDGFNEQFF
j_call: TRBJ1-6; v_call: TRBV13; d_call: -; clone_size: -; cdr3_nt: TGTGCCAGCAGCCCCGGTAGCTATAATTCACCCCTCCACTTT; cdr3_aa: CASSPGSYNSPLHF
j_call: TRBJ1-1; v_call: TRBV15; d_call: TRBD1; clone_size: -; cdr3_nt: TGTGCCACCAGCCGGACGACAGGGGGCCTGAATTCGAACACTGAAGCTTTCTTT; cdr3_aa: CATSRTTGGLNSNTEAFF
j_call: TRBJ1-1; v_call: TRBV7-9; d_call: -; clone_size: -; cdr3_nt: TGTGCCAGCAGCGGGTCGGGACCCACTGAAGCTTTCTTT; cdr3_aa: CASSGSGPTEAFF
j_call: TRBJ2-1; v_call: TRBV9; d_call: TRBD2; clone_size: -; cdr3_nt: TGTGCCAGCGGGGGACTAGGGAGCTCCTACAATGAGCAGTTCTTC; cdr3_aa: CASGGLGSSYNEQFF
j_call: TRBJ1-3; v_call: TRBV21-1; d_call: -; clone_size: -; cdr3_nt: TGTGCCAGCAGCGTGTGGGACAGGGGAACTGGAAACACCATATATTTT; cdr3_aa: CASSVWDRGTGNTIYF
j_call: TRBJ2-1; v_call: TRBV5-1; d_call: TRBD1; clone_size: -; cdr3_nt: TGCGCCAGCAGCTTAATTTCAGGGGGCGTCTACAATGAGCAGTTCTTC; cdr3_aa: CASSLISGGVYNEQFF
j_call: TRBJ2-6; v_call: TRBV7-8; d_call: -; clone_size: -; cdr3_nt: TGTGCCAGCAGCAGAAGGGGAAAGTCTGGGGCCAACGTCCTGACTTTC; cdr3_aa: CASSRRGKSGANVLTF
j_call: TRBJ2-2; v_call: TRBV2; d_call: TRBD1; clone_size: -; cdr3_nt: TGTGCCAGCAGTGAAGCCAAGGCCGGGACAGGGATGTCCGGGGAGCTGTTTTTT; cdr3_aa: CASSEAKAGTGMSGELFF
j_call: TRBJ1-1; v_call: TRBV18; d_call: -; clone_size: -; cdr3_nt: TGTGCCAGCTCACCGTTGACGGACCCCAACACTGAAGCTTTCTTT; cdr3_aa: CASSPLTDPNTEAFF
j_call: TRBJ2-2; v_call: TRBV4-2; d_call: TRBD2; clone_size: -; cdr3_nt: TGTGCCAGCAGCCACGGGACTAGCGAGCTGTTTTTT; cdr3_aa: CASSHGTSELFF
j_call: TRBJ1-5; v_call: TRBV6-5; d_call: -; clone_size: -; cdr3_nt: TGTGCCAGCACCGAAGGTCGGGGCGGGTATCAGCCCCAGCATTTT; cdr3_aa: CASTEGRGGYQPQHF
j_call: TRBJ2-5; v_call: TRBV9; d_call: TRBD2; clone_size: -; cdr3_nt: TGTGCCAGCAGCGCGCCGGGGGGTCAAGAGACCCAGTACTTC; cdr3_aa: CASSAPGGQETQYF
j_call: TRBJ1-6; v_call: TRBV9; d_call: TRBD1; clone_size: -; cdr3_nt: TGTGCCAGCAGCGTAGGACAGGGAGATGGTTCACCCCTCCACTTT; cdr3_aa: CASSVGQGDGSPLHF
j_call: TRBJ2-3; v_call: TRBV2; d_call: -; clone_size: -; cdr3_nt: TGTGCCAGCAGTCAGGGGAGCACAGATACGCAGTATTTT; cdr3_aa: CASSQGSTDTQYF
j_call: TRBJ1-1; v_call: TRBV12-3/TRBV12-4; d_call: -; clone_size: -; cdr3_nt: TGTGCCAGCGTATACAGCAGGCACACTGAAGCTTTCTTT; cdr3_aa: CASVYSRHTEAFF
j_call: TRBJ1-1; v_call: TRBV4-1; d_call: TRBD1; clone_size: -; cdr3_nt: TGCGCCAGCAGCCCCCCAGGGGGCACTGAAGCTTTCTTT; cdr3_aa: CASSPPGGTEAFF
j_call: TRBJ2-1; v_call: TRBV28; d_call: -; clone_size: -; cdr3_nt: TGTGCCAGCAGTTCCCCGGGGGACAGAATTTACAATGAGCAGTTCTTC; cdr3_aa: CASSSPGDRIYNEQFF
j_call: TRBJ2-4; v_call: TRBV12-3/TRBV12-4; d_call: -; clone_size: -; cdr3_nt: TGTGCCAGCAGTCCGTCAGGGAAAAACATTCAGTACTTC; cdr3_aa: CASSPSGKNIQYF
j_call: TRBJ2-7; v_call: TRBV7-2; d_call: -; clone_size: -; cdr3_nt: TGTGCCAGCAGACGGGTAGGGGGTTCCCACGAGCAGTACTTC; cdr3_aa: CASRRVGGSHEQYF
j_call: TRBJ2-5; v_call: TRBV19; d_call: -; clone_size: -; cdr3_nt: TGTGCCAGTAGCCGTTCTACCCTTACGCCCCAAGAGACCCAGTACTTC; cdr3_aa: CASSRSTLTPQETQYF
j_call: TRBJ2-3; v_call: TRBV5-5; d_call: -; clone_size: once; cdr3_nt: TGTGCCAGCAGAGAATCGACAGGCTCAGATACGCAGTATTTT; cdr3_aa: CASRESTGSDTQYF
j_call: TRBJ1-5; v_call: TRBV19; d_call: -; clone_size: few; cdr3_nt: TGTGCCAGTAGTGCCGATACAGGGTATAGCAATCAGCCCCAGCATTTT; cdr3_aa: CASSADTGYSNQPQHF
j_call: TRBJ2-2; v_call: TRBV9; d_call: -; clone_size: -; cdr3_nt: TGTGCCAGCAGCGCCAGGGGATTCTCAGTCACCGGGGAGCTGTTTTTT; cdr3_aa: CASSARGFSVTGELFF
j_call: TRBJ1-2; v_call: TRBV19; d_call: -; clone_size: -; cdr3_nt: TGTGCCAGTAGTATAACCGACAGTGACTATGGCTACACCTTC; cdr3_aa: CASSITDSDYGYTF
j_call: TRBJ2-3; v_call: TRBV7-9; d_call: -; clone_size: once; cdr3_nt: TGTGCCAGCAGCTTAGGAGGGTACGGCACAGATACGCAGTATTTT; cdr3_aa: CASSLGGYGTDTQYF